This T cell receptor beta chain was retrieved from a study of blood T cell repertoires in COVID-19. The CDR3 spans 15 residues. Germline values: CDR1 SGHTA, CDR2 FQGNSA. Trimming removed 1 base from V and 3 bases from J, with 12 bases in between. Per the original data handling: It was from reference gene primer amplification that nucleated cell counts were estimated. The data were produced by immunoSEQ multiplex PCR, yet TCRdb's version contains in-frame clones alone and is incomplete. V and J calls plus clone size are reproduced from that table; the DNA served to infer D and trimming. Here the sample spans hundreds of thousands of clones, around 89% being singletons. Cohort 3 donors were reported recovered after two negative PCRs, clearance, or symptom resolution.

The rearrangement uses TRBV7-2 and TRBJ1-2; D gene uncertain. The sample comprised PBMCs or T cells enriched from blood (not recorded which). The TCR originated in a man between 18 and 35 years old who had recovered from COVID-19. CDR3 nucleotide sequence: TGTGCCAGCAGCTTAGGTGGGAGGAGGGACTATGGCTACACCTTC. Its protein product is CASSLGGRRDYGYTF.